This T cell receptor beta chain was observed in a study of cytomegalovirus exposure and HLA in healthy donors. Germline CDR1 SGDLS, CDR2 YYNGEE. There are 11 residues in the CDR3. Trimming removed 3 bases from V and 13 bases from J, with 11 bases in between. A multiplex PCR was run with 60 Vbeta primers and 13 Jbeta primers. Clones were sequenced by immunoSEQ multiplex PCR, and TCRdb holds only the in-frame ones, with some missing. Among fewer than 150,000 clones listed, approximately 85% were seen once. The sequence came from a woman in her 30s in good health and CMV-seropositive. The chain carries TRBV9 and TRBJ2-1, with a weak D call TRBD2 (5 bases). The sequenced sample consisted of PBMCs. This CDR3 is CASSDDYAQFF. The CDR3 DNA reads TGTGCCAGCAGCGACGACTACGCTCAGTTCTTC.